This TCR beta chain was recorded in a study of cytomegalovirus exposure and HLA in healthy donors. V shed 3 bases and J shed 2 bases, with 11 bases lying between them. CDR1 is MDHEN, CDR2 SYDVKM, per germline. This CDR3 contains 15 residues. Study findings and constraints: A missense DCLRE1C variant was associated with V- and J-gene trimming of TCR beta chains in a later analysis, and an independent cohort replicated the association.

The primer mix had 60 Vbeta and 13 Jbeta primers. Data came from immunoSEQ multiplex PCR; TCRdb stores just in-frame clones and leaves some out. The table includes some 130,000 clones, 80% detected once. Turning to this clone: Its target is not known.

This chain uses TRBV28 with TRBJ1-5; D call uncertain. The receptor comes from a middle-aged woman in good health and CMV-seronegative. Material for sequencing was PBMCs. CDR3 in amino acids: CASSFRGRGNQPQHF. CDR3 DNA sequence: TGTGCCAGCAGTTTCCGAGGTCGGGGCAATCAGCCCCAGCATTTT. The complete variable domain, with remaining parts taken from reference TRBV28 and TRBJ1-5, reads DVKVTQSSRYLVKRTGEKVFLECVQDMDHENMFWYRQDPGLGLRLIYFSYDVKMKEKGDIPEGYSVSREKKERFSLILESASTNQTSMYLCASSFRGRGNQPQHFGDGTRLSIL.